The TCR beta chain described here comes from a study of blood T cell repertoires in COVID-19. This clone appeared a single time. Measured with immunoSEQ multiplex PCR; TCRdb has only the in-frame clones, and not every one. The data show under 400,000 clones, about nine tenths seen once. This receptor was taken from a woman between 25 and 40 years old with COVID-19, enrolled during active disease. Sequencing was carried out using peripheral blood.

CDR3 DNA: TGTGCCAGCAGCTTAGGTGGAGGGATCACTGAAGCTTTCTTT. Amino acids: CASSLGGGITEAFF. The genes are TRBV7-2 and TRBJ1-1; D not resolved. The CDR3 consists of 14 residues. Trimming removed 1 base at V and 4 bases at J, with 10 bases between. From germline, CDR1 is SGHTA and CDR2 FQGNSA.